Listed below are T cell receptor beta chains from one sample, sequenced in a study of T cells after yellow fever vaccination. TCRdb reprocessed the 5' RACE reads with MiXCR, giving one entry per CDR3 protein. The sample gives some 400,000 distinct CDR3 sequences, over 5% of which show up once; about 15% is in the top ten. The sample here was PBMCs, taken 5 days after the yellow fever booster vaccination. The receptors here all came from a young man who received the YFV17D yellow fever vaccine. CDR3s include the opening cysteine and the closing phenylalanine or tryptophan. A D gene is named only where the DNA matches it firmly. Size is stated for part of the rows, as once, few or many counts, or as a class when the clone is expanded.

clone_size d_call j_call v_call cdr3_nt cdr3_aa
- - TRBJ1-5 TRBV20-1 TGCAGTGCTAGCTCGGGGTTGGGTCAGCCCCAGCATTTT CSASSGLGQPQHF
- TRBD1 TRBJ1-5 TRBV18 TGTGCCAGCTCATCTGGTTCTGGACAGGGGGTCTATCAGCCCCAGCATTTT CASSSGSGQGVYQPQHF
few - TRBJ1-5 TRBV27 TGTGCCAGCAGTTTGGGAGGCGTAGGTCAGCCCCAGCATTTT CASSLGGVGQPQHF
few - TRBJ1-5 TRBV6-1 TGTGCCAGCAGAACGACGCCCAATCAGCCCCAGCATTTT CASRTTPNQPQHF
few - TRBJ2-2 TRBV19 TGTGCCAGCCGAATTACTGCCGAAACCGGGGAGCTGTTTTTT CASRITAETGELFF
many - TRBJ2-5 TRBV7-2 TGTGCCAGCAGCTTAGGGGTGGGAGAGACCCAGTACTTC CASSLGVGETQYF
many - TRBJ1-1 TRBV7-6 TGTGCCAGCAGCTTAACCTTACCGACGATGAACACTGAAGCTTTCTTT CASSLTLPTMNTEAFF
few TRBD1 TRBJ1-5 TRBV5-1 TGCGCCAGCAGCCCCGCGGGACAGGGTGTAGGCAATCAGCCCCAGCATTTT CASSPAGQGVGNQPQHF
- - TRBJ2-5 TRBV6-5 TGTGCCAGCAGTTACTCAAGCGCCAGGGCCCAGTACTTC CASSYSSARAQYF
once TRBD1 TRBJ2-7 TRBV12-3/TRBV12-4 TGTGCCAGCAGGCCGACAGGGGTGGCCGAGCAGTACTTC CASRPTGVAEQYF
- TRBD1 TRBJ1-1 TRBV20-1 TGCAGTGCTTCCCAGGGGGGGAGAACTGAAGCTTTCTTT CSASQGGRTEAFF
- - TRBJ2-7 TRBV4-2 TGTGCCAGCAGTCCCGGGACGGACCCCTACGAGCAGTACTTC CASSPGTDPYEQYF
many TRBD1 TRBJ2-3 TRBV5-1 TGCGCCAGCAGCGGAGGGGACAGGGCAGATACGCAGTATTTT CASSGGDRADTQYF
- TRBD1 TRBJ1-1 TRBV20-1 TGCAGTGCCGGACAGGGATTACAGGCTGAAGCTTTCTTT CSAGQGLQAEAFF
- - TRBJ2-7 TRBV11-2 TGTGCCAGCAGACAGCCCGGATACGAGCAGTACTTC CASRQPGYEQYF
many - TRBJ2-2 TRBV7-9 TGTGCCAGCAGCTTAGGTTCGGGAGTCACCGGGGAGCTGTTTTTT CASSLGSGVTGELFF